This entry describes one TCR beta chain. Its specificity is unknown. This sample was included in a study of response to subunit inactivated influenza vaccine. Study observations and caveats: Each seasonal influenza vaccination recruits few new T cells, the authors suggested.

Trimming took 6 bases from V and 11 from J, leaving 20 bases between them. The CDR3 has 14 residues. Germline loops: CDR1 MNHNS, CDR2 SASEGT. TCRdb passed the RT-PCR reads through MiXCR, listing each CDR3 protein once. The table has approximately 480,000 distinct CDR3 sequences, roughly 9.7% seen once. The material sequenced was PBMCs from blood, taken roughly 48 days after vaccination. The origin of this receptor is a man aged 45-65 years who received an inactivated influenza vaccine. This chain uses TRBV6-1 with TRBJ2-1, with D possibly called TRBD1 or TRBD2 (6 bases each). CDR3 loop: CASSSRGLFTQQFF. The CDR3 DNA reads TGTGCCAGCAGCTCCCGGGGGCTATTTACTCAGCAGTTCTTC.